The T cell receptor (beta chain) under discussion was sequenced for a study of blood T cell repertoires in COVID-19. In the study overall: Whether acute or convalescent, the COVID-19 samples came from the United States, Italy and Spain. T cells, B-cell-depleted T cells, or PBMCs provided the cDNA or gDNA that served as material.

With 5 bases clipped from V and 5 bases from J, the junction kept 7 bases outside the gene matches. The CDR3 runs 15 residues. Germline CDR1 and CDR2: LNHDA and SQIVND (reference sequence). Authors' processing steps: Estimation of nucleated cell counts relied on the amplification of reference gene primers. Data came from immunoSEQ multiplex PCR; TCRdb stores just in-frame clones and leaves some out. The V and J calls and clone size come from that table; D and trimming were worked out from the DNA. The sample records 65,000 to 80,000 clones, around 84% being singletons. The clonotype originates from a human donor in a cohort sampled during active COVID-19. Sequenced: peripheral blood. The chain has TRBV19 and TRBJ2-5, with 11 bases matching TRBD2. The CDR3 bases are TGTGCCAGTAGTCCGGGACTAGCGGAGGGGGAGACCCAGTACTTC. Its translation is CASSPGLAEGETQYF.